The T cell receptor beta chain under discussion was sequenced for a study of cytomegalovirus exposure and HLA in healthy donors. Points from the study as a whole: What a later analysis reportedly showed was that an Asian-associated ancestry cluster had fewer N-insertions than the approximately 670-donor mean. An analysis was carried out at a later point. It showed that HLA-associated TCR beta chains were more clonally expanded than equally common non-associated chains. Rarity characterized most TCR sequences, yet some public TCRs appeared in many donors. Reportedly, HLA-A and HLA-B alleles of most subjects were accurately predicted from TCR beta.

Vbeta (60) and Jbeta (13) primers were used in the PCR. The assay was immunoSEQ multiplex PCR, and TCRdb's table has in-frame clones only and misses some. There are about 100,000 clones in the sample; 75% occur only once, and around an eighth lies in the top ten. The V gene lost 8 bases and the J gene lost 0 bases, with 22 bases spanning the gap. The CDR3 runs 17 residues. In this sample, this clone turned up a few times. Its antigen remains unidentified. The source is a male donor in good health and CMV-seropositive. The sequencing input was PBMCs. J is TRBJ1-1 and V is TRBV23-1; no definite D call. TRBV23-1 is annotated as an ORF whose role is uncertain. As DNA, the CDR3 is TGCGCCAGCTCAGGTAGGCCAAGCCTGTGGGTGAACACTGAAGCTTTCTTT. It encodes CASSGRPSLWVNTEAFF.